Sequencing of this T cell receptor (beta chain) was carried out in a study of shared clonotypes between healthy human individuals. CD8 cells regarded as naive lacked CD45RO, were positively chosen for CCR7, and omitted terminally differentiated effector memory CD45RA+ cells. Sequencing used immunoSEQ multiplex PCR; TCRdb keeps in-frame clones, though not all of them. The sample includes around 2.1 million clones, about 93% of them seen just once. This TCR derives from a man aged 18 to 29 in good health. Some clones in this sample may be carry-over from other donors' samples. Sequencing was performed on naive CD8+ T cells from PBMCs.

CDR3 protein: CATLGRTYEQYF. The CDR3 region has the DNA TGTGCCACATTGGGCAGGACCTACGAGCAGTACTTC. The rearrangement uses TRBV19 and TRBJ2-7; D unresolved. CDR1 is LNHDA, CDR2 SQIVND, per germline (reference sequence). This CDR3 has 12 residues. V was clipped by 10 bases and J by 2 bases, with 12 bases between them.